This TCR beta chain was recorded in a study of cytomegalovirus exposure and HLA in healthy donors. Vbeta (60) and Jbeta (13) primers were used in the PCR. Method: immunoSEQ multiplex PCR; TCRdb's copy keeps in-frame clones and lacks some. Of 200,000 or so clones listed, 85% are singletons. V lost 5 bases and J 4 bases, leaving 17 bases between the germline ends. Germline CDR1 is GTSNPN and CDR2 is SVGIG (reference sequence). There are 15 residues in the CDR3. This clonotype was sampled from a human donor in good health. V usage is TRBV30 and J usage is TRBJ2-2, with a possible D match to TRBD1 (5 bases). The sequenced sample was PBMCs. The CDR3 loop reads CAWSERGVGTGELFF. CDR3 in DNA: TGTGCCTGGTCAGAAAGGGGCGTCGGCACCGGGGAGCTGTTTTTT.